This T cell receptor (beta chain) was retrieved from a study of blood T cell repertoires in COVID-19. Overall study: Samples of COVID-19 (acute and convalescent) were obtained from the United States, Italy and Spain. PBMCs, B-cell-depleted T cells, or T cells provided the cDNA or gDNA that made up the material.

Authors' data handling: Amplifying reference gene primers gave estimates of nucleated cell counts. This table comes from immunoSEQ multiplex PCR, and its TCRdb copy is limited to in-frame clones, with some not included. The V and J calls and the clone size are those of that table, but D and trimming were determined from the DNA. The sample includes some 140,000 clones, about 90% of them seen just once. Germline-derived CDR1 and CDR2 are SGHDT and YYEEEE. V dropped 0 bases and J dropped 6 bases, with 10 bases sitting between them. This CDR3 has 14 amino acids. The chain recombines TRBV5-6 with TRBJ1-5; perhaps TRBD1 as D (6 bases). The sequenced material came from peripheral blood. The clonotype originates from a man aged 45-65 years with acute or convalescent COVID-19. CDR3 sequence: CASSLGTVGQPQHF. In nucleotides, the CDR3 is TGTGCCAGCAGCTTGGGGACAGTGGGTCAGCCCCAGCATTTT.